This T cell receptor beta chain was sequenced during a study of T cell clones after liver transplantation. This clone was seen a few times. Germline V CDR1 and CDR2: SGHNT, YENEEA. The CDR3 is made up of 15 amino acids. After removal of 2 bases from V and 5 bases from J, the junction contained 5 bases not matched to a gene. Method: immunoSEQ multiplex PCR; TCRdb's copy keeps in-frame clones and lacks some. The sample includes about 60,000 clones, over 55% of them seen just once. The starting material was CD4+ T cells from blood, obtained before liver transplant. V is TRBV11-3 and J is TRBJ2-2, with 7 bases fitting TRBD2. The TCR was taken from a human donor who received a liver transplant. This chain's CDR3 is CASSLSSGATGELFF. CDR3 in DNA: TGTGCCAGCAGCTTATCTAGCGGAGCGACCGGGGAGCTGTTTTTT.